This TCR beta chain was identified during a study of blood T cell repertoires in COVID-19. Study information: Samples taken during acute and convalescent COVID-19 were collected in the United States, Italy and Spain. The cDNA or gDNA used as material had been derived from T cells, B-cell-depleted T cells, or PBMCs.

Recruits, aged roughly 18 to 100 years, lived in under 25 US areas. Authors' analysis steps: Estimation of nucleated cell counts was performed using reference gene primer amplification. Assay used: immunoSEQ multiplex PCR; TCRdb lists only in-frame clones, some missing. That table furnishes V, J and clone size, whereas the DNA furnished D and trimming. The sample shows fewer than 250,000 clones, about 86% of them seen only once. Sequencing input: PBMCs or T cells enriched from blood (not recorded which). The TCR sequence derives from a woman aged 45-65 years with acute COVID-19.

The CDR3 DNA is TGCAGTGCTACAGGGGGAAACACCATATATTTT. Translated, it gives CSATGGNTIYF. This chain connects TRBV20-1 to TRBJ1-3; the D gene is possibly TRBD1 (5 bases). V was cut by 4 bases and J by 4 bases, with 5 bases left in between. There are 11 residues in the CDR3. Looked up from germline, CDR1 is DFQATT and CDR2 is SNEGSKA (reference sequence).